Below, one TCR beta chain is given with its context. This record belongs to a study of blood T cell repertoires in COVID-19. Trimming took 5 bases from V and 6 from J; bases not matched to a gene: 13. This CDR3 is built from 15 residues. Germline values: CDR1 SGHTA, CDR2 FQGNSA. Measured with immunoSEQ multiplex PCR; TCRdb has only the in-frame clones, and not every one. The sample consists of a few hundred thousand clones, roughly 91% of them appearing once. The gene calls are TRBV7-2 and TRBJ2-7, with 7 nucleotides matching TRBD2. The source material was peripheral blood. The sequence was collected from a man between 50 and 59 years old with active or convalescent COVID-19. The CDR3 loop reads CASSLRGGRTGEQYF. The CDR3 DNA is TGTGCCAGCAGCCTTAGGGGCGGGAGAACGGGCGAGCAGTACTTC. Together with reference TRBV7-2 and TRBJ2-7, the CDR3 gives the full variable domain: GAGVSQSPSNKVTEKGKDVELRCDPISGHTALYWYRQSLGQGLEFLIYFQGNSAPDKSGLPSDRFSAERTGGSVSTLTIQRTQQEDSAVYLCASSLRGGRTGEQYFGPGTRLTVT.